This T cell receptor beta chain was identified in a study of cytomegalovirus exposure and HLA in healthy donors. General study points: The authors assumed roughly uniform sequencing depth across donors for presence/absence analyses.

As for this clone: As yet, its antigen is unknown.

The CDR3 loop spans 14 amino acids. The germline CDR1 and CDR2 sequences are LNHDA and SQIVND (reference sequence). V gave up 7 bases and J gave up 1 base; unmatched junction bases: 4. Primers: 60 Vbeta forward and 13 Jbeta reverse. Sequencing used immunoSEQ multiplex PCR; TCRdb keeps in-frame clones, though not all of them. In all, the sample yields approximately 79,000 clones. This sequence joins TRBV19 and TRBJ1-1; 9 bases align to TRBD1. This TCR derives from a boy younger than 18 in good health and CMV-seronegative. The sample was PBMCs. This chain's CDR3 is CASTEDRGNTEAFF. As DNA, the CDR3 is TGTGCCAGTACCGAGGACAGGGGGAACACTGAAGCTTTCTTT.